This TCR beta chain is drawn from a study of T cell responses to AZD1222 COVID-19 vaccine. The repertoire was sequenced with immunoSEQ multiplex PCR; TCRdb's copy has only in-frame clones and lacks some. The table lists about 110,000 clones, more than 70% of them singletons, with around 4.5% in the top ten. Whole-study findings and limits: Among the donors, most were white British and more were female, and clonal diversity was possibly underestimated.

This CDR3 has 14 amino acids. The germline CDR1 and CDR2 sequences are SGHVS and FNYEAQ. Trimming took 8 bases from V and 4 from J, leaving 15 bases between them. As to this clone: Its antigen is as yet unknown.

V is TRBV7-6 and J is TRBJ2-1; TRBD2 might be the D (6 bases). The receptor's source is an adult who received the AZD1222 COVID-19 vaccine. This specimen consisted of peripheral blood, obtained 28 days after the second AZD1222 dose. This CDR3 is CASAQAGFYNEQFF. Written as DNA, the CDR3 is TGTGCCAGCGCGCAGGCGGGGTTTTACAATGAGCAGTTCTTC.